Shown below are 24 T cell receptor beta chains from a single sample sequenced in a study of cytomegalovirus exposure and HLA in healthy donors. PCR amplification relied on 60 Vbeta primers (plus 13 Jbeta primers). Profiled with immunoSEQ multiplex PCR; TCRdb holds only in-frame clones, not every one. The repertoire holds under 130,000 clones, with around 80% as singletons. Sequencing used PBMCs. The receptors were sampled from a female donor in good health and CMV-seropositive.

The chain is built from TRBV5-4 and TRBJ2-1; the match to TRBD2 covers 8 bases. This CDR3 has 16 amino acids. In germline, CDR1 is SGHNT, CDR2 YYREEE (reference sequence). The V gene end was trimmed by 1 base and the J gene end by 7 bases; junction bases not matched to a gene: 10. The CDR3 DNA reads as TGTGCCAGCAGCTTGAATCGGGGGGGCGGGGTAAATGAGCAGTTCTTC. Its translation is CASSLNRGGGVNEQFF.

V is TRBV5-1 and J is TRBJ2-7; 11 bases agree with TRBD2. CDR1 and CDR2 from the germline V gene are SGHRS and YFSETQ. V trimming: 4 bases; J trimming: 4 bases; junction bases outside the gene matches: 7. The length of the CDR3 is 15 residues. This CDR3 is CASSLGLAGSYEQYF. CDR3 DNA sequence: TGCGCCAGCAGCCTAGGACTAGCGGGCTCTTACGAGCAGTACTTC.

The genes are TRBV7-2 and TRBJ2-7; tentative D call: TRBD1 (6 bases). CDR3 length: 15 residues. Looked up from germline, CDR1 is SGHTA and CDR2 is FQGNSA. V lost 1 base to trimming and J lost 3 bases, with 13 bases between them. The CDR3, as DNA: TGTGCCAGCAGCTTAGGGGGGCTTTACGGCTACGAGCAGTACTTC. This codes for CASSLGGLYGYEQYF.

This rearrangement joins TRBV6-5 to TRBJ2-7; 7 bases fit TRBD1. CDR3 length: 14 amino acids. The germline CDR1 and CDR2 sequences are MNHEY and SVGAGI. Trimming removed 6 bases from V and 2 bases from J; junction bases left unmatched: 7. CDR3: CASSPGTETYEQYF. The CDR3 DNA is TGTGCCAGCAGCCCCGGGACAGAAACCTACGAGCAGTACTTC.

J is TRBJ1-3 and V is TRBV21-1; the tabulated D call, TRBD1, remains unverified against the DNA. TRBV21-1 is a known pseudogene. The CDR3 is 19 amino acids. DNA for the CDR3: TGTGCCAGCAGCAAAGGGTCGTTTTGCCACAGGGGCTCGGGAAACACCATATATTTT. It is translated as CASSKGSFCHRGSGNTIYF.

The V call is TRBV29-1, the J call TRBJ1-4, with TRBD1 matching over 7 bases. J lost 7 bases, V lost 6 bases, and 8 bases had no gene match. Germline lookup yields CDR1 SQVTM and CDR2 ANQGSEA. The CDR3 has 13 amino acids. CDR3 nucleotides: TGCAGCGTGGAGACAGGGTCAAGTGAAAAACTGTTTTTT. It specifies CSVETGSSEKLFF. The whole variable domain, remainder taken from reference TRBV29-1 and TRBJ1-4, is SAVISQKPSRDICQRGTSLTIQCQVDSQVTMMFWYRQQPGQSLTLIATANQGSEATYESGFVIDKFPISRPNLTFSTLTVSNMSPEDSSIYLCSVETGSSEKLFFGSGTQLSVL.

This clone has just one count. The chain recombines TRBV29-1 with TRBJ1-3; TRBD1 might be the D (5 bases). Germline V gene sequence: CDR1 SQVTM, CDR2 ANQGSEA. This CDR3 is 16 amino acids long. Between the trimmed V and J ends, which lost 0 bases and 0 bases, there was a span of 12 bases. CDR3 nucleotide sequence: TGCAGCGTTGAAGATCGTTCAGGGCCCTCTGGAAACACCATATATTTT. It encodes CSVEDRSGPSGNTIYF.

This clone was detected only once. This CDR3 reads CATRQGNYEQYF. In DNA, the CDR3 is TGTGCCACCCGACAGGGGAACTACGAGCAGTACTTC. The chain uses TRBV5-4 and TRBJ2-7, with 8 nucleotides matching TRBD1. This CDR3 is 12 amino acids long. The trim removed 9 bases at V and 3 bases at J, leaving 5 bases unmatched. Germline-derived CDR1 and CDR2 are SGHNT and YYREEE (reference sequence).

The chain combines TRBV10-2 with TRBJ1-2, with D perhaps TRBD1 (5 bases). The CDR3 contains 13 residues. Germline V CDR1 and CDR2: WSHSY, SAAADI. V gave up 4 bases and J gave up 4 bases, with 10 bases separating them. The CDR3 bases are TGCGCCAGCAGTGCGTCCAGGGCCTATGGCTACACCTTC. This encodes CASSASRAYGYTF.

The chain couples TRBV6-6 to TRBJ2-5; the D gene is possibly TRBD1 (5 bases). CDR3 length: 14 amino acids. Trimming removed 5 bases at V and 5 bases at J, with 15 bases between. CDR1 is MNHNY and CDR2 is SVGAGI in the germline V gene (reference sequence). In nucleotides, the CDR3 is TGTGCCAGCAGTCTACTCAGGGTCCAGGAGACCCAGTACTTC. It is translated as CASSLLRVQETQYF.

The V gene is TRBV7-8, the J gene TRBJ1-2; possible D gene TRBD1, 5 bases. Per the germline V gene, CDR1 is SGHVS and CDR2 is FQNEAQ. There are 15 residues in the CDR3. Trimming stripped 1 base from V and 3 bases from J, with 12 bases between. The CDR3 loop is CASSLGEGEYYGYTF. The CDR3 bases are TGTGCCAGCAGCTTAGGGGAAGGGGAATACTATGGCTACACCTTC.

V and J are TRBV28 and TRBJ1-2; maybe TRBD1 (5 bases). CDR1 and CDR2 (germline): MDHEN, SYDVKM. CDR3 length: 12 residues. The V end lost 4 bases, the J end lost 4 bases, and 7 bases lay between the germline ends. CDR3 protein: CASSSGSYGYTF. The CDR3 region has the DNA TGTGCCAGCAGTTCAGGGTCCTATGGCTACACCTTC.

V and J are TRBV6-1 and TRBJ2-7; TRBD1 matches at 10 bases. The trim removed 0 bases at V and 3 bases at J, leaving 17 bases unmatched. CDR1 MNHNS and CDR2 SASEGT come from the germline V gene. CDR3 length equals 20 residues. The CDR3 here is CASSEAGIRDRGWGNYEQYF. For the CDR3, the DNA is TGTGCCAGCAGTGAAGCTGGGATCCGGGACAGGGGCTGGGGTAACTACGAGCAGTACTTC.

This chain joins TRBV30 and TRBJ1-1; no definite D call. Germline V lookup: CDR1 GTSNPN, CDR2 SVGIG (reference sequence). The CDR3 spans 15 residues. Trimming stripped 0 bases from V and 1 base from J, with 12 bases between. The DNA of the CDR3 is TGTGCCTGGAGTGTACGAGTGGCGGGGAACACTGAAGCTTTCTTT. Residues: CAWSVRVAGNTEAFF. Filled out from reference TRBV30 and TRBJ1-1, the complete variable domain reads SQTIHQWPATLVQPVGSPLSLECTVEGTSNPNLYWYRQAAGRGLQLLFYSVGIGQISSEVPQNLSASRPQDRQFILSSKKLLLSDSGFYLCAWSVRVAGNTEAFFGQGTRLTVV.

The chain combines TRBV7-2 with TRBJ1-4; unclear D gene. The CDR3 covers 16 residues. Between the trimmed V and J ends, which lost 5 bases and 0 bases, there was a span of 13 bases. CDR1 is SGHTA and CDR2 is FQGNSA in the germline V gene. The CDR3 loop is CASSPPSTATNEKLFF. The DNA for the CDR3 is TGTGCCAGCAGCCCCCCCTCAACAGCAACTAATGAAAAACTGTTTTTT.

CDR3 sequence (DNA): TGCGCCAGCAGCTTGGCCATTAGCGGGGCCGAGCAGTACTTC. This encodes CASSLAISGAEQYF. The V call is TRBV5-1, the J call TRBJ2-7; 8 bases line up with TRBD2. The CDR3 covers 14 residues. The ends lost 0 bases at V and 6 bases at J; junction bases unmatched: 5. Per germline, CDR1 SGHRS and CDR2 YFSETQ.

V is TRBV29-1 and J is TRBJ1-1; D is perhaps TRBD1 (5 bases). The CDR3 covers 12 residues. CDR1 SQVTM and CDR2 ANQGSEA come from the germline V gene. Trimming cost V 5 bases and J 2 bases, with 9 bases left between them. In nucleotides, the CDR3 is TGCAGCGTTTCAGACAGAAACACTGAAGCTTTCTTT. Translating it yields CSVSDRNTEAFF.

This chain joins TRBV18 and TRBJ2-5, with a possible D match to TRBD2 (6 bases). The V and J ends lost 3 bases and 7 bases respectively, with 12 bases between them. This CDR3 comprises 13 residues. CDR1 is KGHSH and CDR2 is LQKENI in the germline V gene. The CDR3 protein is CASSPREGGTQYF. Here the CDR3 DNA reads TGTGCCAGCTCACCGAGAGAGGGAGGGACCCAGTACTTC.

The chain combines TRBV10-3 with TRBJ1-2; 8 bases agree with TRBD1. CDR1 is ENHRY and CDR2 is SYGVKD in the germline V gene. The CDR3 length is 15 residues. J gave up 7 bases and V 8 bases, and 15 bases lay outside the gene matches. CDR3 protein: CAIRYGGQEVFGYTF. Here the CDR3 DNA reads TGTGCCATCCGGTACGGGGGACAGGAGGTATTTGGCTACACCTTC.

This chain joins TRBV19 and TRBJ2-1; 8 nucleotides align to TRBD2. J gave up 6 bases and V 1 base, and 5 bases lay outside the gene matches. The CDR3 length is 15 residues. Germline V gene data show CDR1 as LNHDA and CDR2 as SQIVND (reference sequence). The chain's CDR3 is CASSIGAGDSNEQFF. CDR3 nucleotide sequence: TGTGCCAGTAGTATAGGAGCGGGAGATAGCAATGAGCAGTTCTTC.

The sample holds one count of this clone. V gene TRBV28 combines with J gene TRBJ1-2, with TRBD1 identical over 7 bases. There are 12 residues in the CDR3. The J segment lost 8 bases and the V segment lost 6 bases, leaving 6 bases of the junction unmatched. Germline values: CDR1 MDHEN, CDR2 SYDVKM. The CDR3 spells CASRTTGTGYTF. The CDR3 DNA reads TGTGCCAGCAGGACGACAGGGACGGGCTACACCTTC.

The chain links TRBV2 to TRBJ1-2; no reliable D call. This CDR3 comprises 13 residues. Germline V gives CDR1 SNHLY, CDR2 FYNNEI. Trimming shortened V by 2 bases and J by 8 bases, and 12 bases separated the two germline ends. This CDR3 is CASSESWGAGYTF. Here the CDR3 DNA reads TGTGCCAGCAGTGAATCGTGGGGAGCAGGCTACACCTTC.

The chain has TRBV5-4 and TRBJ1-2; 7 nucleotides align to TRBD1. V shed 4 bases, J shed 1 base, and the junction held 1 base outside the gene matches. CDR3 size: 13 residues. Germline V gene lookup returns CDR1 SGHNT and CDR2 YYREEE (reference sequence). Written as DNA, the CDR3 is TGTGCCAGCAGCCGGGACAGTAACTATGGCTACACCTTC. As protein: CASSRDSNYGYTF.

Written as DNA, the CDR3 is TGTGCCAGCAGCCCTACTAGCGCCCAAGAGACCCAGTACTTC. Translating it yields CASSPTSAQETQYF. This sequence joins TRBV7-8 and TRBJ2-5, with 7 bases aligning to TRBD2. The CDR3 loop spans 14 amino acids. V shed 5 bases and J 1 base; nucleotides not matched to a gene: 4. Germline lookup yields CDR1 SGHVS and CDR2 FQNEAQ.